This entry concerns a single T cell receptor beta chain. These data come from a study of blood T cell repertoires in COVID-19. The overall study: Samples representing acute and convalescent COVID-19 were sourced from the United States, Italy and Spain. PBMCs, B-cell-depleted T cells, or T cells provided the cDNA or gDNA that made up the material.

The V gene end was trimmed by 2 bases and the J gene end by 1 base; junction bases not matched to a gene: 6. The CDR3 is 17 residues long. Germline V CDR1 and CDR2: ENHRY, SYGVKD. Study processing details: Counts of nucleated cells, estimated from reference gene primer amplification, were obtained. Using immunoSEQ multiplex PCR, the repertoire was profiled, and TCRdb retains in-frame clones only, with some absent. That table gives V, J and clone size, and the DNA gave D and trimming. The repertoire holds approximately 290,000 clones, with roughly 91% as singletons. The V call is TRBV10-3, the J call TRBJ2-5, with 11 nucleotides matching TRBD2. Sequences were obtained from peripheral blood. This receptor was identified in a man aged 30 to 39 with acute or convalescent COVID-19. CDR3 region: CAISEGNLAGGQETQYF. The CDR3 nucleotides are TGTGCCATCAGTGAGGGGAACCTAGCGGGGGGCCAAGAGACCCAGTACTTC.